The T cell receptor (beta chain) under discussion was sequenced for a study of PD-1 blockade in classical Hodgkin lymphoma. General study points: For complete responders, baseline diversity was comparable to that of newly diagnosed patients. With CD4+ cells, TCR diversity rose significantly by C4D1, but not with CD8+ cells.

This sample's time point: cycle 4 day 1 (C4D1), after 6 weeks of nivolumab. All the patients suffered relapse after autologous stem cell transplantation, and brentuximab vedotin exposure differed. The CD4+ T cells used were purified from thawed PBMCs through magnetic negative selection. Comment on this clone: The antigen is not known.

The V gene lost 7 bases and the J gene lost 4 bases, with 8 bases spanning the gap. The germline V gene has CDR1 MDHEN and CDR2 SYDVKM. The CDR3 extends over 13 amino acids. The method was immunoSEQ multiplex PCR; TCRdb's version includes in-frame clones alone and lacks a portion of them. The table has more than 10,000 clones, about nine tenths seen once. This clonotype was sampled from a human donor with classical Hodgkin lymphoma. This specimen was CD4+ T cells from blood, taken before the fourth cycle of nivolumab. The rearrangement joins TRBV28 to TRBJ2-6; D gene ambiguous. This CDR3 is CASKGPGANVLTF. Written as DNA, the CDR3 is TGTGCCAGCAAGGGCCCCGGGGCCAACGTCCTGACTTTC.